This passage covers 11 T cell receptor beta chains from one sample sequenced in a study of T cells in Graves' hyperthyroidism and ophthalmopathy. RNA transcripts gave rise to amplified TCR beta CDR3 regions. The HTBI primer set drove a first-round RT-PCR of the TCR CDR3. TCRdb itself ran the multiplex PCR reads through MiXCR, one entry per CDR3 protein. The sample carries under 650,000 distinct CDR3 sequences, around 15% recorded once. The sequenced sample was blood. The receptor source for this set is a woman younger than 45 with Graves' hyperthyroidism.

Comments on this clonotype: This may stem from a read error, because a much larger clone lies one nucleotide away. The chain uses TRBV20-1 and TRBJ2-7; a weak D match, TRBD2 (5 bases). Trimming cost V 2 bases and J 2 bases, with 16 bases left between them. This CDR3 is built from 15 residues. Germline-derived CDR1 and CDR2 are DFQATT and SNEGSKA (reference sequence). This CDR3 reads CSARYVSSGPYEQYF. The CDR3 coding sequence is TGCAGTGCTAGATATGTCAGCAGCGGTCCCTACGAGCAGTACTTC.

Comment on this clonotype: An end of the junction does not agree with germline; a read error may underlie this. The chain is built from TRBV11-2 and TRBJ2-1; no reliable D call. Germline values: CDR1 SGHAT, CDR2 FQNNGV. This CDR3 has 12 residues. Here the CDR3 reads CASSLNYNEQLF. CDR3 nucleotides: TGTGCCAGCAGCTTAAACTACAATGAGCAGCTCTTC.

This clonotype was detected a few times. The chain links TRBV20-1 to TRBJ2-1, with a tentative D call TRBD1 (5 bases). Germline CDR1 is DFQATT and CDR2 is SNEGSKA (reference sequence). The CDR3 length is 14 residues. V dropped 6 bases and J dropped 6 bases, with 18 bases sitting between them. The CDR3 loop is CSATPPGSGNEQFF. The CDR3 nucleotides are TGCAGTGCGACCCCACCAGGGTCTGGCAATGAGCAGTTCTTC.

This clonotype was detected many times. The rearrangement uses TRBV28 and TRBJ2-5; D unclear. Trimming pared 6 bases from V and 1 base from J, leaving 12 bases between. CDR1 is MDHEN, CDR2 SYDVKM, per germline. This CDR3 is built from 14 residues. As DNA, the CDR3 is TGTGCCAGCAGCAAATTTTGGAGCCAAGAGACCCAGTACTTC. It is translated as CASSKFWSQETQYF. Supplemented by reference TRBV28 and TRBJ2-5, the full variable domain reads DVKVTQSSRYLVKRTGEKVFLECVQDMDHENMFWYRQDPGLGLRLIYFSYDVKMKEKGDIPEGYSVSREKKERFSLILESASTNQTSMYLCASSKFWSQETQYFGPGTRLLVL.

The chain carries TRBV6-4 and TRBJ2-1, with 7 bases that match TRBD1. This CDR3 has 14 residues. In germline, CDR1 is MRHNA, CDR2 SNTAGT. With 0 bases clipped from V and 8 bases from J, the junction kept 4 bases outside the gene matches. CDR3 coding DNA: TGTGCCAGCAGTGACTCTGGCAGGGGGTATGAGCAGTTCTTC. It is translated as CASSDSGRGYEQFF.

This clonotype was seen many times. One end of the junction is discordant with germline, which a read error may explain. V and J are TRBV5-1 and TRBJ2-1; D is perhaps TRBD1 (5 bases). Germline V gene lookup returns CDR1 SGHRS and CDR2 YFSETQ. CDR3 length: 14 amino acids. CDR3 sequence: CASSLGDSYNEQFF. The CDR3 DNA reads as TGTGCCAGCAGCTTAGGAGACAGTTACAATGAGCAGTTCTTC.

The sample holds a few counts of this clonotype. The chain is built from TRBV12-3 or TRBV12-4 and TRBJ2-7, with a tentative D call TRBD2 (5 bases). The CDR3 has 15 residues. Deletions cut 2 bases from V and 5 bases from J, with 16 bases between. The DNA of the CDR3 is TGTGCCAGCAGTTTAATTGTAGGAGGTGCCCACGAGCAGTACTTC. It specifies CASSLIVGGAHEQYF.

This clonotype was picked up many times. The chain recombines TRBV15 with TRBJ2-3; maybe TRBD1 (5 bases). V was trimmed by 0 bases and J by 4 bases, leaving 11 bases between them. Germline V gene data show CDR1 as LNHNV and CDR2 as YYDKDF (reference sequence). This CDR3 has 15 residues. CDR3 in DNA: TGTGCCACCAGCAGAGAGGGCAGGGTGTCAGATACGCAGTATTTT. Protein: CATSREGRVSDTQYF.

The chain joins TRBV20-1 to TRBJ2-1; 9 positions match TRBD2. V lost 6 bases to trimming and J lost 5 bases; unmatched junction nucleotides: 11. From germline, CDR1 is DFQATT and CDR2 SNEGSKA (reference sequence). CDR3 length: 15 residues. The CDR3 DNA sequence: TGCAGTGCCCCGGGGTGGACTAGCGCTAACAATGAGCAGTTCTTC. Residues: CSAPGWTSANNEQFF.

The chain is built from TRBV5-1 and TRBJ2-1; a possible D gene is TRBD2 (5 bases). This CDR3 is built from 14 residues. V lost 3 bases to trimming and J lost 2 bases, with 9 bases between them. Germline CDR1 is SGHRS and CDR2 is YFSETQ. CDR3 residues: CASSWTYTYNEQFF. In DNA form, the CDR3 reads TGCGCCAGCAGCTGGACTTATACCTACAATGAGCAGTTCTTC.

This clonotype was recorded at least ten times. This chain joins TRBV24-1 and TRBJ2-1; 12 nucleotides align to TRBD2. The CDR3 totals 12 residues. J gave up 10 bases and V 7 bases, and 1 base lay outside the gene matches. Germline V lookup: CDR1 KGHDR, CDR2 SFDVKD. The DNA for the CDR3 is TGTGCCACCAGGGGACTAGCGGGCGAGCAGTTCTTC. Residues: CATRGLAGEQFF.